Presented here are 25 T cell receptor beta chains from one specimen sequenced in a study of T cells in severe cutaneous drug reactions. The patients sequenced had a carbamazepine-induced Stevens-Johnson syndrome or toxic epidermal necrolysis reaction. Bulk and single-cell libraries used iRepertoire multiplex PCR with TCR subtype-specific primers. Using the multiplex PCR reads, TCRdb records one entry per CDR3 protein without DNA. Its clone listing holds tens of thousands of distinct CDR3 sequences. The specimen was PBMCs. These receptor sequences come from a human donor with toxic epidermal necrolysis, a severe cutaneous drug reaction.

J is TRBJ2-7 and V is TRBV18; the TCRdb call, TRBD2, lacks DNA for checking. This CDR3 has 12 residues. The germline V gene has CDR1 KGHSH and CDR2 LQKENI. The CDR3 reads CASSQGPREQYF.

The chain employs TRBV6-2 or TRBV6-3 and TRBJ2-7; TCRdb designates TRBD2, a call that cannot be tested without DNA. From germline, CDR1 is MNHEY and CDR2 SVGEGT. The CDR3 runs 15 residues. CDR3 loop: CASSPWGGTGYEQYF.

V and J are TRBV19 and TRBJ1-1; as DNA is missing, the TRBD1 call by TCRdb cannot be tested. CDR3 length: 16 amino acids. Germline values: CDR1 LNHDA, CDR2 SQIVND (reference sequence). This chain's CDR3 is CASSISVEARGTEAFF. Variable domain in full (rest from reference TRBV19 and TRBJ1-1): DGGITQSPKYLFRKEGQNVTLSCEQNLNHDAMYWYRQDPGQGLRLIYYSQIVNDFQKGDIAEGYSVSREKKESFPLTVTSAQKNPTAFYLCASSISVEARGTEAFFGQGTRLTVV.

The V and J genes are TRBV28 and TRBJ1-2; TCRdb lists TRBD1, though no DNA is available to test this call. The CDR3 sequence is 14 residues long. Germline CDR1 reads MDHEN; CDR2 reads SYDVKM. This CDR3 is CASSFPRVNYGYTF.

The rearrangement links TRBV28 to TRBJ1-2; absent DNA, TCRdb's TRBD1 call cannot be checked. This CDR3 spans 14 amino acids. CDR1 MDHEN and CDR2 SYDVKM come from the germline V gene. CDR3 loop: CASSRKWRGYGYTF.

CDR3 sequence reads: CASSLMVGETQYF. The chain combines TRBV7-9 with TRBJ2-5. CDR1 and CDR2 (germline): SEHNR, FQNEAQ (reference sequence). CDR3 length: 13 amino acids.

The chain employs TRBV4-3 and TRBJ2-3. Germline lookup yields CDR1 LGHNA and CDR2 YSLEER. The CDR3 contains 14 residues. The CDR3 protein is CASSQVGGTDTQYF.

This chain joins TRBV7-2 and TRBJ2-2. This CDR3 comprises 14 residues. Germline loops: CDR1 SGHTA, CDR2 FQGNSA. The CDR3 protein is CASSTSGRSGELFF.

CDR3 sequence: CASSPGTVADTQYF. The chain has TRBV12-3 or TRBV12-4 and TRBJ2-3; TCRdb's assignment of TRBD1 cannot be checked, as there is no DNA. The CDR3 covers 14 residues.

J is TRBJ1-1 and V is TRBV5-6. The CDR3 runs 17 residues. In germline, CDR1 is SGHDT, CDR2 YYEEEE. The CDR3 is CASSLEWGPGGNTEAFF.

The rearrangement joins TRBV29-1 to TRBJ2-7. CDR3 size: 11 residues. Germline V gene data show CDR1 as SQVTM and CDR2 as ANQGSEA. CDR3 in amino acids: CSVVKLYEQYF.

This rearrangement joins TRBV6-2 or TRBV6-3 to TRBJ2-4. Germline lookup yields CDR1 MNHEY and CDR2 SVGEGT. The CDR3 is 15 amino acids. This CDR3 reads CASSRASEIKNIQYF.

CDR3 amino acids: CASSPPQTGGNGYTF. This chain joins TRBV18 and TRBJ1-2; the TCRdb D gene call, TRBD1, has no DNA to confirm it. This CDR3 is built from 15 residues. Germline CDR1 and CDR2: KGHSH and LQKENI. Full variable domain (remainder filled in from reference TRBV18 and TRBJ1-2): NAGVMQNPRHLVRRRGQEARLRCSPMKGHSHVYWYRQLPEEGLKFMVYLQKENIIDESGMPKERFSAEFPKEGPSILRIQQVVRGDSAAYFCASSPPQTGGNGYTFGSGTRLTVV.

The V and J genes are TRBV7-2 and TRBJ2-3; TCRdb selects TRBD1, and the lack of DNA leaves this call unchecked. Germline V CDR1 and CDR2: SGHTA, FQGNSA. This CDR3 is built from 12 residues. The CDR3 sequence: CASSNPRSWQYF.

The V and J genes are TRBV20-1 and TRBJ2-3; the D call from TCRdb, TRBD2, cannot be confirmed without DNA. The CDR3 spans 18 residues. Germline CDR1 is DFQATT and CDR2 is SNEGSKA (reference sequence). The chain's CDR3 is CSARDPGSGRRDTDTQYF.

The chain combines TRBV3-1 with TRBJ1-2. The CDR3 spans 15 residues. CDR1 is LGHDT and CDR2 is YNNKEL in the germline V gene (reference sequence). This CDR3 is CASSRTLRTGDGYTF.

The J gene is TRBJ2-7, the V gene TRBV4-2; the D call of TRBD2 rests on TCRdb alone, since no DNA is present to check it. The germline V gene has CDR1 LGHNA and CDR2 YNFKEQ. The CDR3 sequence is 14 residues long. The CDR3 reads CASSQGEVSDEQYF.

This chain links TRBV4-3 with TRBJ2-1; TCRdb indicates TRBD1, and absent DNA this call remains unverified. The germline gives CDR1 LGHNA, CDR2 YSLEER. CDR3 length equals 15 residues. The CDR3 protein is CASSSETGVYNEQFF.

J is TRBJ2-6 and V is TRBV28; TCRdb proposes TRBD1, but this gene call is untestable without DNA. CDR1 is MDHEN and CDR2 is SYDVKM in the germline V gene. This CDR3 spans 15 amino acids. CDR3 protein: CASSSPLSGANVLTF.

V gene TRBV5-6 combines with J gene TRBJ2-5; with no DNA, the TCRdb D assignment of TRBD1 cannot be verified. The CDR3 has 14 amino acids. Germline CDR1 SGHDT, CDR2 YYEEEE. The CDR3 region is CASSPTGPRETQYF.

The chain links TRBV4-1 to TRBJ2-3; TCRdb picks TRBD2, but there is no DNA to check that call. The CDR3 covers 17 residues. Germline V CDR1 and CDR2: MGHRA, YSYEKL. CDR3: CASSQDRLAGGKDTQYF.

The rearrangement uses TRBV28 and TRBJ1-3; TCRdb's D call, TRBD1, is unchecked because there is no DNA. The CDR3 contains 15 residues. Germline assignment: CDR1 MDHEN and CDR2 SYDVKM. The CDR3 is CASNPLPGSGNTIYF. The full variable domain, rest sourced from reference TRBV28 and TRBJ1-3, is DVKVTQSSRYLVKRTGEKVFLECVQDMDHENMFWYRQDPGLGLRLIYFSYDVKMKEKGDIPEGYSVSREKKERFSLILESASTNQTSMYLCASNPLPGSGNTIYFGEGSWLTVV.

The rearrangement joins TRBV29-1 to TRBJ2-5; the TCRdb call, TRBD1, lacks DNA for checking. Germline V gene lookup returns CDR1 SQVTM and CDR2 ANQGSEA. This CDR3 comprises 13 residues. The CDR3: CSVYGQPTGTQYF.

The chain uses TRBV6-5 and TRBJ2-1; TCRdb's D gene call, TRBD1, goes unchecked for lack of DNA. CDR3 length: 15 residues. Germline V gives CDR1 MNHEY, CDR2 SVGAGI. This chain's CDR3 is CASSFRQTSYNEQFF.

The rearrangement uses TRBV20-1 and TRBJ1-1; the TCRdb D gene call, TRBD1, has no DNA to confirm it. This CDR3 comprises 13 residues. In germline, CDR1 is DFQATT, CDR2 SNEGSKA (reference sequence). The CDR3 protein is CSARTGGNTEAFF.